This T cell receptor (beta chain) is from a study of T cell changes during pregnancy in multiple sclerosis. Sequencing was performed with immunoSEQ multiplex PCR; in TCRdb, only in-frame clones are kept and a portion is missing. The sample holds some 27,000 clones; roughly 89% are singletons and the top ten take about 0.8%. The sequence derives from a female donor with multiple sclerosis, enrolled in a pregnancy study. Sequenced here: CD4+ T cells from peripheral blood mononuclear cells, sampled in the second trimester of pregnancy.

The CDR3 DNA reads as TGTGCCAGCAGCAAAGAAGGCGGCAGACTTACCTATGGCTACACCTTC. Translating it yields CASSKEGGRLTYGYTF. V is TRBV21-1 and J is TRBJ1-2. TRBV21-1 is shown as a pseudogene. The CDR3 length is 16 residues.